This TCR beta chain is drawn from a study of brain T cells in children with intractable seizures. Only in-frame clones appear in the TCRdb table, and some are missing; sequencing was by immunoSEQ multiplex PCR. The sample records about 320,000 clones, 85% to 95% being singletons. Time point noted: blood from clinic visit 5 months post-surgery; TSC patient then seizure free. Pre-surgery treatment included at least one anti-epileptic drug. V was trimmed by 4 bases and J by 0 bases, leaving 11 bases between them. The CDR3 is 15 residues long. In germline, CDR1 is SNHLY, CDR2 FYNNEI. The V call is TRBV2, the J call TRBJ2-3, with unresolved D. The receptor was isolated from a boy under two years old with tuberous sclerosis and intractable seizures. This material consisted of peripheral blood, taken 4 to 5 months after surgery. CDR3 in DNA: TGTGCCAGCAGTGCCTCCCCGGCTAGCACAGATACGCAGTATTTT. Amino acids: CASSASPASTDTQYF.